This T cell receptor (beta chain) stems from a study of glioma-infiltrating T cells after dendritic cell vaccination. Assay used: immunoSEQ multiplex PCR; TCRdb lists only in-frame clones, some missing. The profile shows 80,000 to 100,000 clones, about 80% of them singletons. From germline, CDR1 is KGHSH and CDR2 LQKENI. The CDR3 length is 13 residues. V was cut by 4 bases and J by 4 bases, with 10 bases left in between. Sequencing used blood, obtained before dendritic cell vaccination. This TCR came from a human donor with glioblastoma. V and J are TRBV18 and TRBJ2-5; D is perhaps TRBD2 (6 bases). CDR3 protein: CASSQDYGETQYF. The CDR3 DNA reads TGTGCCAGCTCACAGGACTACGGAGAGACCCAGTACTTC.